These 28 T cell receptor beta chains originate from one sample sequenced in a study of cytotoxic CD8 clonotypes in ibrutinib-treated CLL. Some clones are missing from TCRdb's copy, which holds only in-frame ones; the method was immunoSEQ multiplex PCR. Of 50,000 or so clones in the sample, around 52% were seen once. Sequences were derived from PBMCs, sampled after 24 months of ibrutinib treatment. These receptors were obtained from a human donor with chronic lymphocytic leukemia.

The chain couples TRBV10-2 to TRBJ1-2; a possible D gene is TRBD1 (5 bases). Looked up from germline, CDR1 is WSHSY and CDR2 is SAAADI. CDR3 length: 12 amino acids. V lost 8 bases to trimming and J lost 4 bases, with 11 bases between them. As DNA, the CDR3 is TGCGCCAGCGATTCGGGGGGCTATGGCTACACCTTC. As protein: CASDSGGYGYTF.

The CDR3 spells CASSEWSGGEQYF. CDR3 DNA sequence: TGTGCCAGCAGTGAATGGTCGGGGGGCGAGCAGTACTTC. This rearrangement joins TRBV25-1 to TRBJ2-7; 7 positions match TRBD2. The CDR3 length is 13 residues. The J segment lost 6 bases and the V segment lost 1 base, leaving 3 bases of the junction unmatched. The germline V gene has CDR1 MGHDK and CDR2 SYGVNS.

This chain connects TRBV5-1 to TRBJ1-1, with D unresolved. CDR3 size: 16 residues. Deletions cut 2 bases from V and 2 bases from J, with 16 bases between. Germline CDR1 is SGHRS and CDR2 is YFSETQ. The CDR3 loop is CASSFHLAGSNTEAFF. Here the CDR3 DNA reads TGCGCCAGCAGCTTCCATCTTGCGGGTTCCAACACTGAAGCTTTCTTT.

This clone was seen more than once but under ten times. The rearrangement links TRBV6-5 to TRBJ2-3, with D unclear. This CDR3 contains 13 residues. Germline CDR1 reads MNHEY; CDR2 reads SVGAGI. V lost 4 bases to trimming and J lost 1 base, with 6 bases between them. As DNA, the CDR3 is TGTGCCAGCAGTTCGACACGCACAGATACGCAGTATTTT. It codes for CASSSTRTDTQYF.

The chain employs TRBV19 and TRBJ1-1; D unclear. The CDR3 is 15 amino acids. Trimming pared 3 bases from V and 0 bases from J, leaving 11 bases between. The germline V gene has CDR1 LNHDA and CDR2 SQIVND (reference sequence). The CDR3 reads CASSISWSMNTEAFF. DNA of the CDR3: TGTGCCAGTAGTATTTCGTGGAGCATGAACACTGAAGCTTTCTTT.

V is TRBV25-1 and J is TRBJ1-2; 7 bases are shared with TRBD1. Germline V CDR1 and CDR2: MGHDK, SYGVNS. Trimming removed 6 bases from V and 6 bases from J; junction bases left unmatched: 10. This CDR3 has 14 amino acids. The CDR3 is CASRPTGDPDGYTF. The DNA of the CDR3 is TGTGCCAGCAGGCCAACAGGGGATCCGGATGGCTACACCTTC.

The CDR3 is CASSLVTNEKLFF. CDR3 DNA sequence: TGTGCCAGCAGCTTAGTTACTAATGAAAAACTGTTTTTT. The chain has TRBV7-9 and TRBJ1-4; D gene unclear. Germline-derived CDR1 and CDR2 are SEHNR and FQNEAQ (reference sequence). The CDR3 consists of 13 residues. The V gene lost 1 base and the J gene lost 2 bases, with 2 bases spanning the gap. Complete variable domain (other parts from reference TRBV7-9 and TRBJ1-4): DTGVSQNPRHKITKRGQNVTFRCDPISEHNRLYWYRQTLGQGPEFLTYFQNEAQLEKSRLLSDRFSAERPKGSFSTLEIQRTEQGDSAMYLCASSLVTNEKLFFGSGTQLSVL.

This clone was observed a single time. The chain employs TRBV19 and TRBJ2-3; D is unresolved. V lost 3 bases, J lost 11 bases, and 9 bases lay in between. The CDR3 is 11 residues long. Germline V gives CDR1 LNHDA, CDR2 SQIVND (reference sequence). CDR3 nucleotides: TGTGCCAGTAGTATCAAAAGCTTGCAGTATTTT. Its translation: CASSIKSLQYF.

This clone was seen a handful of times. The J gene is TRBJ1-1, the V gene TRBV29-1; the D gene is possibly TRBD1 (5 bases). Germline assignment: CDR1 SQVTM and CDR2 ANQGSEA. CDR3 length: 10 residues. V shed 8 bases and J shed 5 bases, with 9 bases lying between them. The CDR3 sequence: CSSDNTEAFF. As DNA, the CDR3 is TGCAGCTCGGACAATACTGAAGCTTTCTTT.

This rearrangement joins TRBV6-1 to TRBJ2-7; TRBD1 matches 7 bases. Germline V CDR1 and CDR2: MNHNS, SASEGT. Germline trimming cut 5 bases from V and 2 bases from J; bases unmatched to any gene: 9. This CDR3 spans 15 amino acids. The CDR3: CASSSTGSLTYEQYF. The CDR3 DNA is TGTGCCAGCAGTTCGACAGGGAGCCTTACCTACGAGCAGTACTTC.

The chain has TRBV19 and TRBJ2-7, with 10 bases matching TRBD1. In germline, CDR1 is LNHDA, CDR2 SQIVND (reference sequence). The CDR3 is 14 residues long. J was trimmed by 5 bases and V by 11 bases; bases with no gene match: 12. The CDR3 spells CALYQKDRGNEQYF. The CDR3 nucleotides are TGTGCCTTATATCAAAAGGACAGGGGGAACGAGCAGTACTTC.

This rearrangement joins TRBV5-1 to TRBJ2-3; 9 nucleotides agree with TRBD1. Germline V CDR1 and CDR2: SGHRS, YFSETQ. V lost 2 bases, J lost 2 bases, and 6 bases stayed unmatched. The CDR3 loop spans 16 amino acids. The CDR3 bases are TGCGCCAGCAGCTTCCCCGGGACAGGGCCCACAGATACGCAGTATTTT. This codes for CASSFPGTGPTDTQYF.

The sample holds a few counts of this clone. The chain couples TRBV4-1 to TRBJ2-3, with TRBD1 matching over 7 bases. The CDR3 runs 15 residues. Germline V lookup: CDR1 MGHRA, CDR2 YSYEKL. J was trimmed by 11 bases and V by 1 base; bases with no gene match: 12. The CDR3 bases are TGCGCCAGCAGCCAAGTATGGAGCCGACAGGGTGTGCAGTATTTT. Its protein is CASSQVWSRQGVQYF.

CDR3 region: CASTDRGLTYEQYF. CDR3 nucleotide sequence: TGTGCCAGCACCGACCGGGGCTTGACCTACGAGCAGTACTTC. The chain uses TRBV6-6 and TRBJ2-7; D is tentatively TRBD1 or TRBD2 (5 bases each). CDR1 is MNHNY and CDR2 is SVGAGI in the germline V gene (reference sequence). With 7 bases removed from V and 2 bases from J, the gap between germline ends came to 15 bases. This CDR3 spans 14 amino acids.

The chain joins TRBV7-2 to TRBJ1-4; possibly TRBD1 for D (5 bases). This CDR3 is built from 15 residues. V lost 5 bases and J lost 7, with 17 bases in between. The germline gives CDR1 SGHTA, CDR2 FQGNSA. The CDR3 reads CASSTSGKPGEKLFF. CDR3 sequence (DNA): TGTGCCAGCAGCACCTCAGGGAAGCCAGGTGAAAAACTGTTTTTT.

The V call is TRBV2, the J call TRBJ2-5, with 8 bases identical to TRBD1. Germline loops: CDR1 SNHLY, CDR2 FYNNEI. The CDR3 has 13 residues. V dropped 6 bases and J dropped 5; count of bases not matched to a gene: 5. CDR3 nucleotide sequence: TGTGCCAGCAGCAGGGGGCGAGATGAGACCCAGTACTTC. This sequence encodes CASSRGRDETQYF.

The V gene is TRBV9, the J gene TRBJ1-5; D not resolved. Germline assignment: CDR1 SGDLS and CDR2 YYNGEE. Trimming left V 0 bases short and J 5 bases short, with 6 bases between. CDR3 length equals 13 residues. This CDR3 reads CASSVGRDQPQHF. CDR3 nucleotide sequence: TGTGCCAGCAGCGTAGGTAGAGATCAGCCCCAGCATTTT.

The CDR3 protein is CASRLEGQGPFQYF. The CDR3 DNA is TGTGCAAGTCGCTTAGAAGGACAGGGACCATTTCAGTACTTC. V gene TRBV12-2 combines with J gene TRBJ2-4; TRBD1 is taken as the D call from the table, unchecked against the DNA. TRBV12-2 is assigned pseudogene status. CDR3 length equals 14 residues.

The DNA for the CDR3 is TGTGCCAGCAGTGTGACAGACCGGAACACCATATATTTT. This translates into CASSVTDRNTIYF. The genes are TRBV25-1 and TRBJ1-3, with D perhaps matching TRBD1 (5 bases). The V end was cut by 4 bases, the J end by 7 bases, with 11 bases between. CDR1 MGHDK and CDR2 SYGVNS come from the germline V gene. The CDR3 is 13 amino acids.

This chain links TRBV5-1 with TRBJ2-3, with D possibly being TRBD1 or TRBD2 (5 bases each). This CDR3 is built from 15 residues. Germline lookup yields CDR1 SGHRS and CDR2 YFSETQ. V lost 4 bases to trimming and J lost 6 bases, with 18 bases between them. CDR3 protein: CASSTGHGVSDTQYF. DNA for the CDR3: TGCGCCAGCAGCACCGGACACGGGGTATCGGATACGCAGTATTTT.

The CDR3 loop is CASSPLIAGGQDEQYF. As DNA, the CDR3 is TGTGCCAGCAGCCCTCTCATAGCGGGGGGGCAGGACGAGCAGTACTTC. The chain couples TRBV7-9 to TRBJ2-7, with 11 bases aligning to TRBD2. J lost 5 bases, V lost 5 bases, and 11 bases had no gene match. The CDR3 is 16 amino acids. CDR1 and CDR2 (germline): SEHNR, FQNEAQ (reference sequence).

CDR3 bases: TGTGCCAGCAGCGAAGGGGGGTTCGACTATGGCTACACCTTC. Residues: CASSEGGFDYGYTF. The rearrangement uses TRBV4-2 and TRBJ1-2, with D possibly being TRBD1 (6 bases). V was clipped by 5 bases and J by 3 bases, with 13 bases between them. Germline V CDR1 and CDR2: LGHNA, YNFKEQ. The CDR3 extends over 14 amino acids.

This sequence joins TRBV2 and TRBJ1-1; a weak D match, TRBD1 (6 bases). CDR3 size: 15 residues. Deletions cut 2 bases from V and 3 bases from J, with 13 bases between. Germline CDR1 is SNHLY and CDR2 is FYNNEI. The CDR3 DNA is TGTGCCAGCAGTGAAATAGGGGGGGGAGACACTGAAGCTTTCTTT. Protein: CASSEIGGGDTEAFF. Full variable domain (rest looked up from reference TRBV2 and TRBJ1-1): EPEVTQTPSHQVTQMGQEVILRCVPISNHLYFYWYRQILGQKVEFLVSFYNNEISEKSEIFDDQFSVERPDGSNFTLKIRSTKLEDSAMYFCASSEIGGGDTEAFFGQGTRLTVV.

This rearrangement joins TRBV25-1 to TRBJ1-5; 7 bases are shared with TRBD1. J was trimmed by 2 bases and V by 4 bases; bases with no gene match: 14. The CDR3 runs to 18 residues. CDR1 and CDR2 (germline): MGHDK, SYGVNS. As DNA, the CDR3 is TGTGCCAGCAGTGCCTCTGGGGCAGGGGGGTTTGGCAATCAGCCCCAGCATTTT. As protein: CASSASGAGGFGNQPQHF.

The chain carries TRBV4-2 and TRBJ2-7; D perhaps matches TRBD2 (6 bases). Germline CDR1 is LGHNA and CDR2 is YNFKEQ. Trimming took off 0 bases at V and 4 bases at J, with 13 bases between the two ends. The CDR3 length is 15 residues. The CDR3 reads CASSQDLASDYEQYF. The CDR3 nucleotides are TGTGCCAGCAGCCAAGATCTGGCTAGCGATTACGAGCAGTACTTC.

The chain links TRBV19 to TRBJ2-7, with D hard to call. Per germline, CDR1 LNHDA and CDR2 SQIVND (reference sequence). V lost 4 bases and J lost 5, with 12 bases in between. This CDR3 comprises 13 residues. This chain's CDR3 is CASSRRVDHEQYF. The CDR3 region has the DNA TGTGCCAGTAGTAGAAGGGTGGATCACGAGCAGTACTTC.

The V gene is TRBV6-1, the J gene TRBJ2-2, with 8 bases lining up with TRBD2. Germline CDR1 MNHNS, CDR2 SASEGT. Trimming took 6 bases from V and 3 from J; bases not matched to a gene: 6. The length of the CDR3 is 15 residues. As DNA, the CDR3 is TGTGCCAGCAGGGCCGGGGGGGCCTACACCGGGGAGCTGTTTTTT. It specifies CASRAGGAYTGELFF.

The chain recombines TRBV10-3 with TRBJ1-1, with D hard to call. The CDR3 is made up of 14 amino acids. Trimming stripped 3 bases from V and 3 bases from J, with 11 bases between. Germline loops: CDR1 ENHRY, CDR2 SYGVKD. Here the CDR3 DNA reads TGTGCCATCAGTGACTGGTCCCAAGACACTGAAGCTTTCTTT. As protein: CAISDWSQDTEAFF.